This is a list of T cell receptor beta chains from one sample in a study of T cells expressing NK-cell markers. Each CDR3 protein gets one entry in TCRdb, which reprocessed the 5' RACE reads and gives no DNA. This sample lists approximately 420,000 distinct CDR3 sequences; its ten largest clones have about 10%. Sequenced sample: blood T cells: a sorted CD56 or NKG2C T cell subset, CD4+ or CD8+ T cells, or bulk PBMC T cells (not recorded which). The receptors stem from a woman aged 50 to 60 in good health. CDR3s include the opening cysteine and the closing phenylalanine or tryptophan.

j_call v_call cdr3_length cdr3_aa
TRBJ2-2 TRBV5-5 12 CASSLSFGELFF
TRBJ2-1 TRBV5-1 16 CASSLAVGGWVNEQFF
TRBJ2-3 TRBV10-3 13 CAISGGRTDTQYF
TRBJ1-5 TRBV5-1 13 CASSLQGDQPQHF
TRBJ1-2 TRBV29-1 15 CSVGQGEGLVYGYTF
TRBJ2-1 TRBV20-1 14 CSATKQSLRSEQFF
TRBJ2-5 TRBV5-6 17 CASEWTSGSYRQETQYF
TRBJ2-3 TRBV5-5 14 CASNPTPTTDTQYF
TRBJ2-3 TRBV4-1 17 CASSQEVRGRSTDTQYF
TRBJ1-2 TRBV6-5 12 CASTSGNYGYTF
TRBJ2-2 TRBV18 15 CASSPTATNTGELFF
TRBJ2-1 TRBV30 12 CAWSAGTSRQFF
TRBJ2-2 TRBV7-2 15 CASSRPFGGTGELFF
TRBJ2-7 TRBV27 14 CASSVKQWSYEQYF
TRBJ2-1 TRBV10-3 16 CAISDGTSGRDNEQFF
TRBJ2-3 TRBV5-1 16 CASSKTRGPPTDTQYF
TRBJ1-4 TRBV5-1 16 CASSLVLRGFNEKLFF
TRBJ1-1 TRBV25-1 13 CASSEVWQGGAFF
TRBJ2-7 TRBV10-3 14 CAINAGGQGYEQYF
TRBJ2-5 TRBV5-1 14 CASSLVAGRETQYF
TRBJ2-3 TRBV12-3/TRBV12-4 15 CASSFLREIPDTQYF
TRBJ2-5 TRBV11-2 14 CASSVEQGSGPQYF
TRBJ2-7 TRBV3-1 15 CASRGQTGSPGEQYF
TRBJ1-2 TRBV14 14 CASSLDRVPYGYTF
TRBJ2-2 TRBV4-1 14 CASSQVGNVGELFF
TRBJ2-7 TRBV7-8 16 CASSLAGAGMGYEQYF
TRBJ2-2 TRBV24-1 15 CATSGLAGAPGELFF
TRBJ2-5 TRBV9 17 CASSVEAGGGGVETQYF
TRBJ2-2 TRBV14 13 CASSRQVGGELFF